This section outlines one TCR beta chain sequence together with its context. The data belong to a study of technical replicates of blood from a handful of donors. Measured with immunoSEQ multiplex PCR; TCRdb has only the in-frame clones, and not every one. Among over 60,000 clones listed, 93% were seen once. Sequencing was carried out using T cells isolated from PBMCs. This receptor was obtained from a human donor in good health.

The CDR3 region is CASSLDRWGGVNTEAFF. Written as DNA, the CDR3 is TGTGCCAGCAGCTTAGATCGTTGGGGAGGGGTGAACACTGAAGCTTTCTTT. J is TRBJ1-1 and V is TRBV11-2; possible D gene TRBD1, 5 bases. The CDR3 sequence is 17 residues long. V lost 0 bases to trimming and J lost 0 bases, with 14 bases between them. Per the germline V gene, CDR1 is SGHAT and CDR2 is FQNNGV.